The 24 T cell receptor beta chains below all came from one sample that was sequenced in a study of cytomegalovirus exposure and HLA in healthy donors. Use of 60 Vbeta and 13 Jbeta primers characterized the PCR. The data were produced by immunoSEQ multiplex PCR, yet TCRdb's version contains in-frame clones alone and is incomplete. The sample carries roughly 190,000 clones, around four fifths recorded once. Input material: PBMCs. The receptors originated from a woman aged 40 to 50 in good health and CMV-seronegative.

J is TRBJ1-3 and V is TRBV5-6; D ambiguous. The CDR3 contains 13 residues. Trimming pared 4 bases from V and 1 base from J, leaving 6 bases between. Germline loops: CDR1 SGHDT, CDR2 YYEEEE. CDR3 bases: TGTGCCAGCAGCCCAATGTCTGGAAACACCATATATTTT. Protein product: CASSPMSGNTIYF.

This chain uses TRBV11-1 with TRBJ2-5; 7 positions match TRBD1. The V and J ends lost 4 bases and 1 base, in that order; junction bases with no gene match: 9. The germline gives CDR1 SGHAT, CDR2 FQDESV (reference sequence). The CDR3 runs to 16 residues. The CDR3: CASSSGTVNRQETQYF. The CDR3 DNA follows: TGTGCCAGCAGCTCCGGGACAGTGAACCGCCAAGAGACCCAGTACTTC.

The chain recombines TRBV7-2 with TRBJ1-1; 7 bases are a match to TRBD1. The CDR3 has 16 amino acids. Trimming took 0 bases from V and 0 from J; bases not matched to a gene: 4. CDR1 is SGHTA, CDR2 FQGNSA, per germline. The CDR3 reads CASSLAARGLNTEAFF. The DNA for the CDR3 is TGTGCCAGCAGCTTAGCGGCCAGGGGGTTGAACACTGAAGCTTTCTTT.

This sequence joins TRBV19 and TRBJ1-1; the D gene is possibly TRBD1 (6 bases). The V end was cut by 2 bases, the J end by 9 bases, with 22 bases between. Germline V lookup: CDR1 LNHDA, CDR2 SQIVND (reference sequence). This CDR3 comprises 16 residues. CDR3 DNA: TGTGCCAGTAGTATACCCCGCGGGGGCTTAAGAGGTAAAGCTTTCTTT. Translating it yields CASSIPRGGLRGKAFF.

The chain recombines TRBV18 with TRBJ1-1; 8 bases map to TRBD1. J was trimmed by 3 bases and V by 4 bases; bases with no gene match: 7. The CDR3 covers 15 residues. The germline V gene encodes CDR1 KGHSH and CDR2 LQKENI. The CDR3 protein is CASSRTSGGHTEAFF. The CDR3 DNA reads TGTGCCAGCTCACGGACCTCAGGGGGCCACACTGAAGCTTTCTTT.

This clone has only a few counts. The CDR3 loop reads CASNRDWQADTQYF. In DNA form, the CDR3 reads TGTGCCAGCAACCGGGACTGGCAGGCAGATACGCAGTATTTT. V and J are TRBV7-2 and TRBJ2-3; D perhaps matches TRBD2 (6 bases). Trimming pared 7 bases from V and 4 bases from J, leaving 15 bases between. The CDR3 is made up of 14 amino acids. Germline assignment: CDR1 SGHTA and CDR2 FQGNSA.

The table lists this clone with a count of one. The V and J genes are TRBV7-2 and TRBJ2-2; D unclear. Germline CDR1 SGHTA, CDR2 FQGNSA. The CDR3 sequence is 12 residues long. Trimming removed 5 bases from V and 8 bases from J, with 9 bases in between. CDR3 sequence: CASSPILGELFF. The CDR3, as DNA: TGTGCCAGCAGCCCTATCCTGGGGGAGCTGTTTTTT.

This clone was detected once. The rearrangement uses TRBV6-4 and TRBJ2-1; 8 positions match TRBD2. The germline gives CDR1 MRHNA, CDR2 SNTAGT. Trimming took 4 bases from V and 6 from J; bases not matched to a gene: 8. This CDR3 has 15 amino acids. CDR3 nucleotides: TGTGCCAGCAGTGTAGAACTAGCGGAAGGCAATGAGCAGTTCTTC. It specifies CASSVELAEGNEQFF.

This clone is deemed medium-sized. The V gene is TRBV6-1, the J gene TRBJ2-7, with 7 positions matching TRBD1. This CDR3 comprises 11 residues. The ends lost 5 bases at V and 6 bases at J; junction bases unmatched: 1. Germline CDR1 is MNHNS and CDR2 is SASEGT. CDR3 nucleotides: TGTGCCAGCAGTACAGGGGCCGAGCAGTACGTC. It is translated as CASSTGAEQYV.

The chain carries TRBV6-5 and TRBJ2-7; TRBD1 might be the D (6 bases). The CDR3 is 13 residues long. V lost 6 bases and J 0 bases, leaving 9 bases between the germline ends. The germline gives CDR1 MNHEY, CDR2 SVGAGI. In DNA form, the CDR3 reads TGTGCCAGCAGCACAGGGAGCTCCTACGAGCAGTACGTC. Translated: CASSTGSSYEQYV.

This chain uses TRBV6-5 with TRBJ2-1, with D perhaps matching TRBD1 (5 bases). Germline V gives CDR1 MNHEY, CDR2 SVGAGI. Deletions cut 5 bases from V and 9 bases from J, with 14 bases between. There are 13 residues in the CDR3. Here the CDR3 reads CASSRSRVFEQFF. The CDR3 DNA is TGTGCCAGCAGTCGTTCCAGGGTTTTTGAGCAGTTCTTC.

The chain uses TRBV6-1 and TRBJ2-3, with 7 bases that match TRBD2. Germline lookup yields CDR1 MNHNS and CDR2 SASEGT. J was trimmed by 5 bases and V by 6 bases; bases with no gene match: 5. This CDR3 region has 13 residues. CDR3 bases: TGTGCCAGCAGGGCGGGAGCGGTAGATACGCAGTATTTT. Translated: CASRAGAVDTQYF.

This clone was counted only a few times. This chain connects TRBV5-1 to TRBJ2-3, with 11 bases matching TRBD1. The CDR3 is 15 residues long. Germline V lookup: CDR1 SGHRS, CDR2 YFSETQ. V shed 1 base and J 6 bases; nucleotides not matched to a gene: 4. For the CDR3, the DNA is TGCGCCAGCAGCTTGCCCGGACAGGGGGCCGATACGCAGTATTTT. Residues: CASSLPGQGADTQYF.

This clone was seen only a few times. The chain links TRBV6-1 to TRBJ2-3; 7 bases agree with TRBD1. The CDR3 spans 14 residues. The junction had 5 bases not matched to a gene; V was cut back by 4 bases and J by 4 bases. CDR1 is MNHNS, CDR2 SASEGT, per germline. The CDR3 nucleotides read TGTGCCAGCAGTGGCCTAGGACAGGCAGATACGCAGTATTTT. It is translated as CASSGLGQADTQYF.

The V and J genes are TRBV7-9 and TRBJ2-1, with 9 bases fitting TRBD2. Germline lookup yields CDR1 SEHNR and CDR2 FQNEAQ (reference sequence). After removal of 8 bases from V and 4 bases from J, the junction contained 9 bases not matched to a gene. This CDR3 is 15 amino acids long. Here the CDR3 reads CASLRNSGRYNEQFF. The CDR3 DNA sequence: TGTGCCAGCCTTCGTAATAGCGGGAGATACAATGAGCAGTTCTTC.

Worth noting for this clone: An end of the junction differs from the germline gene, which may be a read error. The chain employs TRBV7-7 and TRBJ2-1; no clear D. CDR3 length: 13 residues. Germline V gives CDR1 SSHAT, CDR2 FNYEAQ (reference sequence). The DNA for the CDR3 is TGTGCTAGCAGCTTAACCCCGGACAATGAGCAGTTCTTC. Its translation is CASSLTPDNEQFF.

The chain joins TRBV5-1 to TRBJ1-1; 7 nucleotides match TRBD1. The CDR3 is 15 residues long. V shed 0 bases, J shed 1 base, and the junction held 3 bases outside the gene matches. Germline V gene lookup returns CDR1 SGHRS and CDR2 YFSETQ. The CDR3 here is CASSLGYRGNTEAFF. For the CDR3, the DNA is TGCGCCAGCAGCTTGGGGTACAGGGGGAACACTGAAGCTTTCTTT.

The sample holds a few counts of this clone. The chain is built from TRBV5-8 and TRBJ2-3; weak D call: TRBD2 (5 bases). V was shortened by 1 base and J by 2 bases, with 8 bases between the two germline ends. Germline V gene sequence: CDR1 SGHTS, CDR2 YDEGEE. This CDR3 is 14 amino acids long. The CDR3 loop is CASSLTRATDTQYF. CDR3 nucleotide sequence: TGTGCCAGCAGCTTGACGCGGGCCACAGATACGCAGTATTTT.

The J gene is TRBJ2-3, the V gene TRBV9; 12 nucleotides match TRBD2. CDR1 is SGDLS and CDR2 is YYNGEE in the germline V gene. The length of the CDR3 is 18 residues. V lost 2 bases and J lost 4; bases outside the gene matches: 11. The CDR3 DNA is TGTGCCAGCAGCGTTACGTCTAGGACTAGCGGGATTTCAGATACGCAGTATTTT. Translation gives CASSVTSRTSGISDTQYF.

This chain links TRBV19 with TRBJ1-2; 9 nucleotides line up with TRBD1. Trimming at V came to 3 bases and at J to 4 bases, leaving 3 bases not matched to a gene. The CDR3 contains 14 residues. Germline CDR1 reads LNHDA; CDR2 reads SQIVND (reference sequence). The CDR3 region is CASSIDRGTYGYTF. The CDR3 DNA follows: TGTGCCAGTAGTATCGACAGGGGGACCTATGGCTACACCTTC.

This sequence joins TRBV11-3 and TRBJ2-5; D might be TRBD1 (6 bases). V lost 4 bases to trimming and J lost 4 bases, with 10 bases between them. This CDR3 is 13 amino acids long. Germline CDR1 is SGHNT and CDR2 is YENEEA. The CDR3 coding sequence is TGTGCCAGCAGCTCTAACAGGGTAGAGACCCAGTACTTC. This sequence encodes CASSSNRVETQYF.

This chain's CDR3 is CASRQKIQDTEQYF. The CDR3 DNA is TGTGCCAGCAGACAAAAGATACAGGATACCGAGCAGTACTTC. This rearrangement joins TRBV6-5 to TRBJ2-7, with a possible D match to TRBD1 (5 bases). The germline gives CDR1 MNHEY, CDR2 SVGAGI. The ends were cut back, 6 bases at V and 6 bases at J, with 18 bases in the middle. The CDR3 extends over 14 amino acids.

This sequence joins TRBV5-5 and TRBJ2-7; D unclear. The CDR3 is 15 residues long. The germline V gene has CDR1 SGHKS and CDR2 YYEKEE (reference sequence). V lost 0 bases, J lost 0 bases, and 10 bases lay in between. The CDR3 DNA reads as TGTGCCAGCAGCTTGGCCGTAGATTTCTCCTACGAGCAGTACTTC. Translating gives CASSLAVDFSYEQYF.

V and J are TRBV5-4 and TRBJ2-7; 10 nucleotides align to TRBD1. Germline V gene sequence: CDR1 SGHNT, CDR2 YYREEE (reference sequence). This CDR3 has 13 residues. V lost 4 bases to trimming and J lost 5 bases; unmatched junction nucleotides: 3. CDR3 bases: TGTGCCAGCAGCCGGGACAGGGGACACGAGCAGTACGTC. It is translated as CASSRDRGHEQYV.